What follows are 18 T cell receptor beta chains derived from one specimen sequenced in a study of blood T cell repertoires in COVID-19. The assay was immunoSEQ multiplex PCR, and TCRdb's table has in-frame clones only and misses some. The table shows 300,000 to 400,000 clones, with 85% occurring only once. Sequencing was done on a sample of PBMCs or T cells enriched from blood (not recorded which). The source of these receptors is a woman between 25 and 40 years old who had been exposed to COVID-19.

The CDR3 DNA sequence: TGTGCCAGTAGTACCCAACAGGGGGGCGTAGAGACCCAGTACTTC. Protein product: CASSTQQGGVETQYF. The genes are TRBV19 and TRBJ2-5; 8 positions match TRBD1. This CDR3 has 15 amino acids. V gave up 4 bases and J gave up 4 bases; unmatched junction bases: 8. CDR1 LNHDA and CDR2 SQIVND come from the germline V gene (reference sequence). Variable domain in full (rest from reference TRBV19 and TRBJ2-5): DGGITQSPKYLFRKEGQNVTLSCEQNLNHDAMYWYRQDPGQGLRLIYYSQIVNDFQKGDIAEGYSVSREKKESFPLTVTSAQKNPTAFYLCASSTQQGGVETQYFGPGTRLLVL.

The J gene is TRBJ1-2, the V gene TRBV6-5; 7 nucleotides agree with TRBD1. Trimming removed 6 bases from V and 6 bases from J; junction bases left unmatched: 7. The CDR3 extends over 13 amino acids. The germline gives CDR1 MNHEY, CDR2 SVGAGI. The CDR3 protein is CASRITGDHGYTF. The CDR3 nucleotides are TGTGCCAGCAGGATAACAGGGGACCATGGCTACACCTTC.

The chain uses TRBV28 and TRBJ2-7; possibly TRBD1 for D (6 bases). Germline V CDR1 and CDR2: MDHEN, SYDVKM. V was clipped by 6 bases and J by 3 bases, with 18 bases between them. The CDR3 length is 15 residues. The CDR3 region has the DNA TGTGCCAGCAGCACCCCTGGGACACTAAGCTACGAGCAGTACTTC. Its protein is CASSTPGTLSYEQYF.

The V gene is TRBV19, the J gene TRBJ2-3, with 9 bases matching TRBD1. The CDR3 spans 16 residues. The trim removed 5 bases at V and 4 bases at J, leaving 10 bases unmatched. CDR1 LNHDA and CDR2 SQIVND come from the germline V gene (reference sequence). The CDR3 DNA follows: TGTGCCAGTAGTGTCAAACAGGGGGCCTTAGCAGATACGCAGTATTTT. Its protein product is CASSVKQGALADTQYF.

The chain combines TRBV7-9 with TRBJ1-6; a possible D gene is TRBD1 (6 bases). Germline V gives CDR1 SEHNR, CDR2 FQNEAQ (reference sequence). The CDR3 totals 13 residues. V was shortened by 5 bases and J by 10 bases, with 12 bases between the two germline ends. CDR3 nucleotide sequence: TGTGCCAGCAGCCCAAGGGGGGGGTCACCCCTCCACTTT. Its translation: CASSPRGGSPLHF. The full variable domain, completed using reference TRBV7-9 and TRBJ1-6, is DTGVSQNPRHKITKRGQNVTFRCDPISEHNRLYWYRQTLGQGPEFLTYFQNEAQLEKSRLLSDRFSAERPKGSFSTLEIQRTEQGDSAMYLCASSPRGGSPLHFGNGTRLTVT.

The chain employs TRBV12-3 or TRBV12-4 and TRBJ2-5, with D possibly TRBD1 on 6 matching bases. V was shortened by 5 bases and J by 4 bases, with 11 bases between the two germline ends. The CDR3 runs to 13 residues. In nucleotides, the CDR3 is TGTGCCAGCAGTACAGGGTATCGAGAGACCCAGTACTTC. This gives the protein CASSTGYRETQYF.

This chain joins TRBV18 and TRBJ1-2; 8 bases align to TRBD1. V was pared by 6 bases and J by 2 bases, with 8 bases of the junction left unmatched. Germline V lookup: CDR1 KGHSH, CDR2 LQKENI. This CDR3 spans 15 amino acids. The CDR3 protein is CASSAAQGGNYGYTF. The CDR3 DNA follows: TGTGCCAGCTCGGCTGCACAGGGGGGAAACTATGGCTACACCTTC.

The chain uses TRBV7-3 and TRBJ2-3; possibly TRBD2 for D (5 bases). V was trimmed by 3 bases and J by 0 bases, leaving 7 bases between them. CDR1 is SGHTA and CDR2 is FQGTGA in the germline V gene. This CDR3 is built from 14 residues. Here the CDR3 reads CASSLRTSTDTQYF. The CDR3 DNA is TGTGCCAGCAGCTTGAGGACTAGCACAGATACGCAGTATTTT. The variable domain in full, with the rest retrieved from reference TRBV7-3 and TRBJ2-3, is GAGVSQTPSNKVTEKGKYVELRCDPISGHTALYWYRQSLGQGPEFLIYFQGTGAADDSGLPNDRFFAVRPEGSVSTLKIQRTERGDSAVYLCASSLRTSTDTQYFGPGTRLTVL.

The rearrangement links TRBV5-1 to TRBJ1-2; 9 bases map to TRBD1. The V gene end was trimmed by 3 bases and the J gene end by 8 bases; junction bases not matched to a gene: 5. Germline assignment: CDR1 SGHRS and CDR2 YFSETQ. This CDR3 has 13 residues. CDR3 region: CASSYETGGGYTF. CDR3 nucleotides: TGCGCCAGCAGCTACGAGACAGGGGGAGGCTACACCTTC.

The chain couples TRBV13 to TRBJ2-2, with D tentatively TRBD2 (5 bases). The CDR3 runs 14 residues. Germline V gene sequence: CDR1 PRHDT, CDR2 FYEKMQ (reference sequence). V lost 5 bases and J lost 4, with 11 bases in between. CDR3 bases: TGTGCCAGCAGCCCGGAGGCTCCCACCGGGGAGCTGTTTTTT. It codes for CASSPEAPTGELFF.

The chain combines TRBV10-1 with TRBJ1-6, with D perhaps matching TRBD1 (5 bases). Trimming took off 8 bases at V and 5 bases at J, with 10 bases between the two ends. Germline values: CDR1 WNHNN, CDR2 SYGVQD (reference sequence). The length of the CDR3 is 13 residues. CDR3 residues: CASSRQHNSPLHF. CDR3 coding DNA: TGCGCCAGCTCACGACAGCATAATTCACCCCTCCACTTT.

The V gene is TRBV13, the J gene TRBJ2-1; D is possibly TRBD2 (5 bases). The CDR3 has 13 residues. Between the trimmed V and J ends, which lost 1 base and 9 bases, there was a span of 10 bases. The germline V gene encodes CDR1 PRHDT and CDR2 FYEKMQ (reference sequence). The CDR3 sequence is CASSLVATGEQFF. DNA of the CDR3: TGTGCCAGCAGCTTAGTAGCGACCGGTGAGCAGTTCTTC.

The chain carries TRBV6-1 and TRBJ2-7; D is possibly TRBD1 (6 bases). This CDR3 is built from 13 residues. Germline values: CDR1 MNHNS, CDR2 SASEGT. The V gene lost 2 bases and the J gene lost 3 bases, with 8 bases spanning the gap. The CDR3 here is CASSERTDYEQYF. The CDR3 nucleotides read TGTGCCAGCAGTGAAAGGACAGACTACGAGCAGTACTTC.

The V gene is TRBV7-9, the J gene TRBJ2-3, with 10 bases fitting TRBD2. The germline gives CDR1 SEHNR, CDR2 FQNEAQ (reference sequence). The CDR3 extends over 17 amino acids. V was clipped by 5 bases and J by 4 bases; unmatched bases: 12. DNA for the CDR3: TGTGCCAGCAGCATCGGATACAGCGGGAGGGAGGCAGATACGCAGTATTTT. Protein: CASSIGYSGREADTQYF. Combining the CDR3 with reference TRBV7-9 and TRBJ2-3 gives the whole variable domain DTGVSQNPRHKITKRGQNVTFRCDPISEHNRLYWYRQTLGQGPEFLTYFQNEAQLEKSRLLSDRFSAERPKGSFSTLEIQRTEQGDSAMYLCASSIGYSGREADTQYFGPGTRLTVL.

The CDR3 nucleotides are TGTGCCAGCAGCGCGACAGGGGGCCCCTATGGCTACACCTTC. It codes for CASSATGGPYGYTF. This chain links TRBV7-3 with TRBJ1-2; the match to TRBD1 covers 10 bases. Per germline, CDR1 SGHTA and CDR2 FQGTGA. Trimming at V came to 5 bases and at J to 4 bases, leaving 4 bases not matched to a gene. The CDR3 runs 14 residues.

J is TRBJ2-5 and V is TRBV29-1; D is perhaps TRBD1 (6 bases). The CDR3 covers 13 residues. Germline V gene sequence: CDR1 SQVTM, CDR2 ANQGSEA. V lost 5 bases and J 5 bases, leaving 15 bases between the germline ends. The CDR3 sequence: CSVSSQGWETQYF. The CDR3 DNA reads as TGCAGCGTTTCTTCACAGGGTTGGGAGACCCAGTACTTC.

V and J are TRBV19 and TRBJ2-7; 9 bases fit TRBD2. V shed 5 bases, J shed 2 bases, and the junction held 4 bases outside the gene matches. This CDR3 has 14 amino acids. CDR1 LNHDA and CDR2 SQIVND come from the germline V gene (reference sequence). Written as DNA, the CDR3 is TGTGCCAGTAGTTCAGCGGGGGGAGCCTACGAGCAGTACTTC. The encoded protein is CASSSAGGAYEQYF.

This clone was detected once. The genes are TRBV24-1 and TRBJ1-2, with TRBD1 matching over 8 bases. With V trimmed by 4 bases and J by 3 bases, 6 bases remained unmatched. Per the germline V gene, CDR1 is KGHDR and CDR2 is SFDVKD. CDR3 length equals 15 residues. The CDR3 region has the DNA TGTGCCACCAGTGACCCGATGACAGGGGACTATGGCTACACCTTC. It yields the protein CATSDPMTGDYGYTF.